The 28 T cell receptor beta chains listed next were all sequenced from one sample in a study of early T cells in non-severe SARS-CoV-2 infection. TCRdb redid the calling of the 5' RACE reads with MiXCR, one entry per CDR3 protein. This sample carries tens of thousands of distinct CDR3 sequences, roughly 12% of them seen once, and the ten largest clones take approximately 2.6%. The material sequenced was whole blood, taken at baseline. These TCRs come from an adult who was a healthcare worker with PCR-confirmed SARS-CoV-2 infection or an uninfected control (not recorded which).

This clonotype has just a few counts. V usage is TRBV18 and J usage is TRBJ2-2; D not certain. In germline, CDR1 is KGHSH, CDR2 LQKENI. Between the trimmed V and J ends, which lost 8 bases and 10 bases, there was a span of 8 bases. This CDR3 is built from 10 residues. The CDR3 DNA reads as TGTGCCAGCCTAGGACCGGAGCTGTTTTTT. Amino acids: CASLGPELFF.

This clonotype was detected ten times or more. This rearrangement joins TRBV3-1 to TRBJ2-5, with TRBD1 identical over 12 bases. Germline values: CDR1 LGHDT, CDR2 YNNKEL (reference sequence). V was pared by 4 bases and J by 5 bases, with 2 bases of the junction left unmatched. This CDR3 contains 14 residues. The chain's CDR3 is CASSRDRGLETQYF. The CDR3, as DNA: TGTGCCAGCAGCCGGGACAGGGGGCTGGAGACCCAGTACTTC.

V and J are TRBV27 and TRBJ2-2; 13 nucleotides agree with TRBD2. The V gene end was trimmed by 5 bases and the J gene end by 8 bases; junction bases not matched to a gene: 8. This CDR3 has 16 amino acids. Germline CDR1 is MNHEY and CDR2 is SMNVEV (reference sequence). The DNA of the CDR3 is TGTGCCAGCAGTGCTATCGGGACTAGCGGGGCTGGGGAGCTGTTTTTT. It encodes CASSAIGTSGAGELFF.

This clonotype was observed a handful of times. The J gene is TRBJ1-3, the V gene TRBV7-6; the D gene is possibly TRBD1 (6 bases). Germline-derived CDR1 and CDR2 are SGHVS and FNYEAQ. CDR3 length: 14 amino acids. Trimming removed 2 bases from V and 6 bases from J, with 11 bases in between. CDR3 in DNA: TGTGCCAGCAGCTTAACACAGGGTGAAAACACCATATATTTT. Its translation: CASSLTQGENTIYF.

The chain is built from TRBV5-4 and TRBJ1-2; tentative D call: TRBD1 (5 bases). CDR1 and CDR2 from the germline V gene are SGHNT and YYREEE (reference sequence). The CDR3 has 13 residues. With 1 base removed from V and 7 bases from J, the gap between germline ends came to 11 bases. Here the CDR3 reads CASSLQGSTGYTF. The DNA for the CDR3 is TGTGCCAGCAGCTTGCAGGGATCCACTGGCTACACCTTC.

This clonotype was counted between two and nine times. The chain couples TRBV20-1 to TRBJ2-7, with D uncertain. The ends were cut back, 4 bases at V and 6 bases at J, with 13 bases in the middle. Germline values: CDR1 DFQATT, CDR2 SNEGSKA (reference sequence). The CDR3 totals 12 residues. CDR3 coding DNA: TGCAGTGCTATTCGAGAGTGGAGCGAGCAGTACTTC. This translates into CSAIREWSEQYF.

This clonotype was observed at least ten times. V is TRBV19 and J is TRBJ2-7, with 8 bases lining up with TRBD2. The CDR3 runs 15 residues. Germline loops: CDR1 LNHDA, CDR2 SQIVND (reference sequence). The trim removed 3 bases at V and 6 bases at J, leaving 10 bases unmatched. CDR3 sequence reads: CASSIPGGGHIEQYF. CDR3 nucleotide sequence: TGTGCCAGTAGTATCCCCGGCGGGGGGCATATCGAGCAGTACTTC.

The chain recombines TRBV19 with TRBJ2-4; TRBD1 is a possible D gene (5 bases). The length of the CDR3 is 16 residues. Trimming shortened V by 0 bases and J by 1 base, and 10 bases separated the two germline ends. Germline loops: CDR1 LNHDA, CDR2 SQIVND (reference sequence). CDR3 in amino acids: CASSIDRDAAKNIQYF. The CDR3 nucleotides are TGTGCCAGTAGTATAGACAGGGATGCGGCCAAAAACATTCAGTACTTC. Variable domain in full (rest from reference TRBV19 and TRBJ2-4): DGGITQSPKYLFRKEGQNVTLSCEQNLNHDAMYWYRQDPGQGLRLIYYSQIVNDFQKGDIAEGYSVSREKKESFPLTVTSAQKNPTAFYLCASSIDRDAAKNIQYFGAGTRLSVL.

This clonotype has more than one count but fewer than ten. This chain joins TRBV6-6 and TRBJ2-1; 9 nucleotides match TRBD2. CDR3 length equals 15 residues. Germline trimming cut 6 bases from V and 0 bases from J; bases unmatched to any gene: 3. CDR1 and CDR2 (germline): MNHNY, SVGAGI (reference sequence). Written as DNA, the CDR3 is TGTGCCAGCAGAATAGCGGGGGCCTCCTACAATGAGCAGTTCTTC. Protein: CASRIAGASYNEQFF.

This clonotype has only a few counts. This chain joins TRBV11-2 and TRBJ2-7; the D gene is possibly TRBD2 (5 bases). The CDR3 is made up of 15 amino acids. Trimming pared 5 bases from V and 3 bases from J, leaving 17 bases between. The germline V gene encodes CDR1 SGHAT and CDR2 FQNNGV. This CDR3 is CASSLEVSGFYEQYF. In nucleotides, the CDR3 is TGTGCCAGCAGCCTGGAAGTCTCGGGATTCTACGAGCAGTACTTC.

This clonotype was found many times. This chain connects TRBV28 to TRBJ1-1, with TRBD1 matching over 7 bases. The CDR3 contains 17 residues. Germline lookup yields CDR1 MDHEN and CDR2 SYDVKM. V trimming: 5 bases; J trimming: 1 base; junction bases outside the gene matches: 13. The CDR3: CASSTYRQGVRNTEAFF. CDR3 nucleotides: TGTGCCAGCAGTACATACCGACAGGGCGTTCGGAACACTGAAGCTTTCTTT.

The chain has TRBV19 and TRBJ1-5; D call uncertain. With 7 bases removed from V and 6 bases from J, the gap between germline ends came to 13 bases. The CDR3 sequence is 13 residues long. The V gene's germline CDR1 is LNHDA and CDR2 SQIVND (reference sequence). The CDR3 spells CASTGRPRQPQHF. Written as DNA, the CDR3 is TGTGCCAGTACTGGGAGGCCTCGTCAGCCCCAGCATTTT.

The chain is built from TRBV6-5 and TRBJ1-2; no reliable D call. Germline V CDR1 and CDR2: MNHEY, SVGAGI. With 6 bases removed from V and 2 bases from J, the gap between germline ends came to 10 bases. The CDR3 length is 13 residues. CDR3 bases: TGTGCCAGCAGCCCCCTTCAAAACTATGGCTACACCTTC. Encoded protein: CASSPLQNYGYTF.

This clonotype occurred many times. The chain links TRBV7-9 to TRBJ1-6; D is unclear. The CDR3 spans 12 residues. V was trimmed by 6 bases and J by 14 bases, leaving 14 bases between them. Germline V gives CDR1 SEHNR, CDR2 FQNEAQ (reference sequence). The CDR3 protein is CASRRDGVALHF. As DNA, the CDR3 is TGTGCCAGCAGGCGCGATGGGGTAGCCCTCCACTTT.

This clonotype was picked up a small number of times. The chain recombines TRBV10-3 with TRBJ2-3; D not resolved. Germline CDR1 is ENHRY and CDR2 is SYGVKD. This CDR3 is built from 12 residues. The ends were cut back, 7 bases at V and 2 bases at J, with 7 bases in the middle. The CDR3 nucleotides are TGTGCCATCATGGATGCCACAGATACGCAGTATTTT. The encoded protein is CAIMDATDTQYF.

This clonotype was counted between two and nine times. The chain links TRBV15 to TRBJ2-7, with 9 bases lining up with TRBD2. The CDR3 contains 15 residues. V gave up 2 bases and J gave up 4 bases; unmatched junction bases: 6. Germline CDR1 and CDR2: LNHNV and YYDKDF (reference sequence). CDR3 DNA sequence: TGTGCCACCAGCAGAACTCGGACTAGCGTATACGAGCAGTACTTC. It yields the protein CATSRTRTSVYEQYF.

A few counts support this clonotype. The CDR3 spells CAIKVAGNTGELFF. The CDR3 DNA reads TGTGCTATTAAGGTAGCGGGGAACACCGGGGAGCTGTTTTTT. The genes are TRBV6-1 and TRBJ2-2, with 7 bases fitting TRBD2. The CDR3 has 14 amino acids. The germline CDR1 and CDR2 sequences are MNHNS and SASEGT.

The chain couples TRBV18 to TRBJ2-5, with D hard to call. The V gene's germline CDR1 is KGHSH and CDR2 LQKENI. The CDR3 has 12 amino acids. V dropped 3 bases and J dropped 0 bases, with 2 bases sitting between them. The CDR3 DNA is TGTGCCAGCTCACCGGACCAAGAGACCCAGTACTTC. It is translated as CASSPDQETQYF.

V and J are TRBV20-1 and TRBJ1-2; 8 bases are shared with TRBD1. This CDR3 contains 12 residues. V shed 8 bases and J 3 bases; nucleotides not matched to a gene: 5. The germline V gene has CDR1 DFQATT and CDR2 SNEGSKA (reference sequence). CDR3 amino acids: CSPLTGDYGYTF. CDR3 nucleotide sequence: TGCAGTCCCCTGACAGGGGACTATGGCTACACCTTC.

This clonotype was counted ten times or more. This sequence joins TRBV4-1 and TRBJ2-3; unclear D gene. The CDR3 runs to 16 residues. V shed 1 base and J shed 0 bases, with 11 bases lying between them. CDR1 is MGHRA and CDR2 is YSYEKL in the germline V gene. This CDR3 reads CASSQGLAPSTDTQYF. The CDR3 region has the DNA TGCGCCAGCAGCCAAGGATTGGCCCCTAGCACAGATACGCAGTATTTT.

This clonotype was observed a few times. This chain's CDR3 is CASSPQGLVEQFF. The CDR3 DNA is TGTGCCAGCAGCCCTCAGGGGTTGGTTGAGCAGTTCTTC. The chain carries TRBV7-6 and TRBJ2-1; a possible D gene is TRBD1 (6 bases). Germline V gene lookup returns CDR1 SGHVS and CDR2 FNYEAQ. CDR3 size: 13 residues. V lost 5 bases to trimming and J lost 9 bases, with 14 bases between them.

This rearrangement joins TRBV6-2 or TRBV6-3 to TRBJ2-3; 8 nucleotides agree with TRBD1. Germline CDR1 and CDR2: MNHEY and SVGEGT. The CDR3 extends over 14 amino acids. V shed 6 bases and J 3 bases; nucleotides not matched to a gene: 5. The CDR3 DNA follows: TGTGCCAGCAGAAGGACAGGGAGGACAGATACGCAGTATTTT. Encoded protein: CASRRTGRTDTQYF.

This clonotype was recorded once. The rearrangement joins TRBV28 to TRBJ2-3; D remains ambiguous. Trimming cost V 3 bases and J 0 bases, with 22 bases left between them. CDR1 is MDHEN and CDR2 is SYDVKM in the germline V gene. CDR3 length: 19 amino acids. The CDR3 is CASSFGRTPPDPSTDTQYF. In nucleotides, the CDR3 is TGTGCCAGCAGTTTCGGGCGGACGCCTCCCGACCCTAGCACAGATACGCAGTATTTT.

Ten or more counts support this clonotype. The chain links TRBV29-1 to TRBJ2-1; the D is unclear. This CDR3 comprises 11 residues. With 3 bases removed from V and 4 bases from J, the gap between germline ends came to 4 bases. Germline loops: CDR1 SQVTM, CDR2 ANQGSEA. This CDR3 reads CSVDRYNEQFF. CDR3 bases: TGCAGCGTTGATAGATACAATGAGCAGTTCTTC.

The chain recombines TRBV4-1 with TRBJ2-2, with 7 bases identical to TRBD1. Germline CDR1 MGHRA, CDR2 YSYEKL. Trimming at V came to 4 bases and at J to 5 bases, leaving 7 bases not matched to a gene. This CDR3 region has 15 residues. The CDR3 DNA reads as TGCGCCAGCAGCCGCGAATCAGGGGGTACCGGGGAGCTGTTTTTT. It encodes CASSRESGGTGELFF.

The rearrangement joins TRBV20-1 to TRBJ2-5; possibly TRBD1 or TRBD2 for D (7 bases each). The CDR3 length is 15 residues. V was clipped by 0 bases and J by 5 bases, with 16 bases between them. Per germline, CDR1 DFQATT and CDR2 SNEGSKA (reference sequence). CDR3 amino acids: CSARDGRGREETQYF. CDR3 DNA: TGCAGTGCTAGAGATGGAAGGGGGCGGGAGGAGACCCAGTACTTC.

The chain joins TRBV29-1 to TRBJ2-5; a weak D match, TRBD2 (6 bases). Germline assignment: CDR1 SQVTM and CDR2 ANQGSEA. CDR3 length: 12 residues. The CDR3 nucleotides read TGCAGTGGTGTGGCGGGGCAAGAGACCCAGTACTTC. This gives the protein CSGVAGQETQYF.

This clonotype has more than one count but fewer than ten. The J gene is TRBJ2-3, the V gene TRBV2, with a possible D match to TRBD2 (6 bases). V gave up 10 bases and J gave up 2 bases, with 16 bases separating them. The CDR3 length is 14 residues. Germline loops: CDR1 SNHLY, CDR2 FYNNEI. In DNA form, the CDR3 reads TGTGCCACCAGATGGGGGGAGAACACAGATACGCAGTATTTT. Its translation is CATRWGENTDTQYF.